This is a list of T cell receptor beta chains from one sample in a study of radiotherapy plus CTLA-4 blockade in lung cancer. Profiling relied on immunoSEQ multiplex PCR, and the TCRdb table lists in-frame clones only, not all of them. The repertoire has 64,000 or so clones, around three quarters of them found once; the top ten carry 6.5% to 9.5%. Sequencing was performed on peripheral blood, taken from a patient treated with radiotherapy plus ipilimumab. All receptors derive from a human donor with non-small cell lung cancer whose response to radiotherapy plus ipilimumab could not be evaluated. Both conserved end residues are part of each CDR3. The order of the fields is clone size, D gene, J gene, V gene, CDR3 DNA, CDR3 protein. D genes are given only for firm matches. Not all rows give a size; the values are once, few, many and, for expanded clones, a class.

clone_size: .
d_call: .
j_call: TRBJ1-1
v_call: TRBV7-2
cdr3_nt: TGTGCCAGCAGCTCTCGAGGGAGAGGGGGCACTGAAGCTTTCTTT
cdr3_aa: CASSSRGRGGTEAFF

clone_size: .
d_call: .
j_call: TRBJ1-5
v_call: TRBV7-8
cdr3_nt: TGTGCCAGCAGCTTAAGGGGCGAATCTTATAGCAATCAGCCCCAGCATTTT
cdr3_aa: CASSLRGESYSNQPQHF

clone_size: .
d_call: .
j_call: TRBJ1-5
v_call: TRBV10-2
cdr3_nt: TGCGCCAGCAGGGGAGGGCAGGGAAATCAGCCCCAGCATTTT
cdr3_aa: CASRGGQGNQPQHF

clone_size: .
d_call: TRBD2
j_call: TRBJ2-1
v_call: TRBV9
cdr3_nt: TGTGCCAGCAGCCCAATAGCGGGGGGGTTGTTGGATGAGCAGTTCTTC
cdr3_aa: CASSPIAGGLLDEQFF

clone_size: .
d_call: .
j_call: TRBJ2-1
v_call: TRBV5-4
cdr3_nt: TGTGCCAGCAGCTCCCACTCAAACAATGAGCAGTTCTTC
cdr3_aa: CASSSHSNNEQFF

clone_size: .
d_call: .
j_call: TRBJ1-1
v_call: TRBV6-1
cdr3_nt: TGTGCCAGCAGTTTCGACAGGGAAGCTTTCTTT
cdr3_aa: CASSFDREAFF

clone_size: .
d_call: TRBD2
j_call: TRBJ2-3
v_call: TRBV19
cdr3_nt: TGTGCCAGTAGTATAGGAGCGGGGGGTCTACAGACGCAGTATTTT
cdr3_aa: CASSIGAGGLQTQYF

clone_size: .
d_call: TRBD2
j_call: TRBJ2-5
v_call: TRBV5-1
cdr3_nt: TGCGCCAGCAGCTCGGGACTAGCGGCATCAAGAGTGACCCAGTACTTC
cdr3_aa: CASSSGLAASRVTQYF

clone_size: .
d_call: .
j_call: TRBJ2-1
v_call: TRBV5-1
cdr3_nt: TGCGCCAGCAGCTTGGGTGGGACACTCTACGCGGATGAGCAGTTCTTC
cdr3_aa: CASSLGGTLYADEQFF

clone_size: .
d_call: .
j_call: TRBJ1-5
v_call: TRBV18
cdr3_nt: TGTGCCAGCTCAACATATAGCAATCAGCCCCAGCATTTT
cdr3_aa: CASSTYSNQPQHF

clone_size: .
d_call: TRBD2
j_call: TRBJ2-1
v_call: TRBV7-2
cdr3_nt: TGTGCCAGCGTTGGCGGGAGGGCCAATGAGCAGTTCTTC
cdr3_aa: CASVGGRANEQFF

clone_size: .
d_call: .
j_call: TRBJ1-1
v_call: TRBV5-5
cdr3_nt: TGCGCCAGCAGCCAAGGGGCCAGGGTTGGCACTGAAGCTTTCTTT
cdr3_aa: CASSQGARVGTEAFF

clone_size: .
d_call: TRBD1
j_call: TRBJ2-2
v_call: TRBV7-2
cdr3_nt: TGTGCCAGCAGCCCGGGACAGTTCGCGAACACCGGGGAGCTGTTTTTT
cdr3_aa: CASSPGQFANTGELFF

clone_size: .
d_call: .
j_call: TRBJ2-7
v_call: TRBV29-1
cdr3_nt: TGCAGCGTTGAAATCGTGCAGGCCTACTCCTACGAGCAGTACTTC
cdr3_aa: CSVEIVQAYSYEQYF

clone_size: .
d_call: .
j_call: TRBJ1-1
v_call: TRBV11-3
cdr3_nt: TGTGCCAGCAGCTTATTGTCGGGAACTGAAGCTTTCTTT
cdr3_aa: CASSLLSGTEAFF

clone_size: few
d_call: .
j_call: TRBJ2-2
v_call: TRBV4-1
cdr3_nt: TGCGCCAGCAGCCAGTTTCGGGGGGCTGGCACCGGGGAGCTGTTTTTT
cdr3_aa: CASSQFRGAGTGELFF

clone_size: .
d_call: TRBD1
j_call: TRBJ2-1
v_call: TRBV10-3
cdr3_nt: TGTGCCATCAGTGACCCTGACAGGGTGGGGTACAATGAGCAGTTCTTC
cdr3_aa: CAISDPDRVGYNEQFF

clone_size: .
d_call: .
j_call: TRBJ1-1
v_call: TRBV6-5
cdr3_nt: TGTGCCAGCAGTTACATTTCTCGGGAAGCTTTCTTT
cdr3_aa: CASSYISREAFF